This T cell receptor (beta chain) derives from a study of human T cells and chemical hapten exposure. About the study: Patch tests put 0.01% DPC on the upper back, and the results were checked at 6 days.

TCRdb re-analysed the RACE reads in MiXCR, keeping a single row per CDR3 protein. The sample has tens of thousands of distinct CDR3 sequences, 9.6% seen once. Time point defined: pre-sensitization, week 0. Treatment of the sample: therapeutic diphenylcyclopropenone sensitization with weekly scalp DPC. Whole blood, unfractionated, served as the material for total RNA extraction. Sequences were derived from whole blood, sampled in connection with sensitization to the hapten diphenylcyclopropenone (DPC). This clonotype was sampled from a woman aged 25 to 39 with alopecia areata. Some clones in this sample may be carry-over from other donors' samples.

The CDR3 reads CAWSVGQGGVRGTQYF. Here the CDR3 DNA reads TGTGCCTGGAGCGTTGGACAGGGAGGGGTCAGAGGTACGCAGTATTTT. The chain recombines TRBV30 with TRBJ2-3; perhaps TRBD1 as D (8 bases). The germline V gene has CDR1 GTSNPN and CDR2 SVGIG (reference sequence). The CDR3 consists of 16 residues. Trimming shortened V by 3 bases and J by 8 bases, and 24 bases separated the two germline ends.